This record covers a single TCR beta chain. CDR1 and CDR2 from the germline V gene are MDHEN and SYDVKM. CDR3 size: 14 residues. V was pared by 6 bases and J by 5 bases, with 17 bases between. The entry originates in a study of T cell responses to AZD1222 COVID-19 vaccine. Profiling relied on immunoSEQ multiplex PCR, and the TCRdb table lists in-frame clones only, not all of them. Counted here are around 91,000 clones, approximately 93% occurring once; the ten biggest clones make up around 8%. V usage is TRBV28 and J usage is TRBJ2-7; TRBD2 is a possible D gene (6 bases). This clonotype was sampled from an adult who received the AZD1222 COVID-19 vaccine. The source was peripheral blood, collected 28 days after the second AZD1222 dose. The CDR3 nucleotides read TGTGCCAGCAGGCCCAGTAGACCGGGGGACGAGCAGTACTTC. Translated: CASRPSRPGDEQYF.